The present T cell receptor beta chain was sequenced within a study of blood T cell repertoires in COVID-19. Study as a whole: T cells, B-cell-depleted T cells, or PBMCs supplied cDNA or gDNA.

The J segment lost 7 bases and the V segment lost 4 bases, leaving 18 bases of the junction unmatched. CDR1 and CDR2 (germline): SNHLY, FYNNEI. The CDR3 spans 18 residues. Assay used: immunoSEQ multiplex PCR; TCRdb lists only in-frame clones, some missing. The profile covers approximately 310,000 clones, with around 87% appearing a single time and approximately 7.8% taken by the ten largest. Sequences were obtained from peripheral blood. V and J are TRBV2 and TRBJ2-1; 8 nucleotides match TRBD1. The clonotype was recovered from a woman aged 50 to 65 who had recovered from COVID-19. CDR3 coding DNA: TGTGCCAGCAGTGGGGCCCCCCCGACAGGGGTCGGGTCGAATGAGCAGTTCTTC. Protein product: CASSGAPPTGVGSNEQFF. The full variable domain, with the rest looked up from reference TRBV2 and TRBJ2-1, is EPEVTQTPSHQVTQMGQEVILRCVPISNHLYFYWYRQILGQKVEFLVSFYNNEISEKSEIFDDQFSVERPDGSNFTLKIRSTKLEDSAMYFCASSGAPPTGVGSNEQFFGPGTRLTVL.